The 32 T cell receptor beta chains below come from one sample, sequenced in a study of T-cell memory formation after mild COVID-19. In TCRdb, the 5' RACE reads were re-called with MiXCR into one record per CDR3 protein. The table includes some 410,000 distinct CDR3 sequences, under 25% detected once. The sample consisted of PBMCs or a T cell subset sorted from them (not recorded which). Receptor source: an adult woman who had mild COVID-19 (a few samples of this study predate the infection). Cell type and time point are not known.

This clonotype occurred a few times. The genes are TRBV28 and TRBJ2-7, with 7 bases lining up with TRBD1. This CDR3 is built from 14 residues. Germline V gene data show CDR1 as MDHEN and CDR2 as SYDVKM. V lost 6 bases to trimming and J lost 4 bases; unmatched junction nucleotides: 9. The CDR3 DNA reads as TGTGCCAGCAGGGAGACAGGGAGTATATACGAGCAGTACTTC. Encoded protein: CASRETGSIYEQYF.

This clonotype was detected a few times. This chain uses TRBV7-8 with TRBJ1-1, with D perhaps matching TRBD1 (6 bases). Germline CDR1 and CDR2: SGHVS and FQNEAQ. The CDR3 contains 13 residues. V was trimmed by 2 bases and J by 10 bases, leaving 14 bases between them. CDR3 nucleotides: TGTGCCAGCAGCTTAAAAGAACCAGGGGTAGCTTTCTTT. This codes for CASSLKEPGVAFF.

The chain is built from TRBV19 and TRBJ2-3; no clear D gene. Germline values: CDR1 LNHDA, CDR2 SQIVND (reference sequence). Trimming took off 3 bases at V and 2 bases at J, with 12 bases between the two ends. This CDR3 has 15 residues. CDR3 nucleotide sequence: TGTGCCAGTAGTATCTGGCGCGGATACACAGATACGCAGTATTTT. It translates to CASSIWRGYTDTQYF.

There are many counts of this clonotype. The chain links TRBV6-5 to TRBJ2-7; 7 nucleotides align to TRBD2. V dropped 0 bases and J dropped 2; count of bases not matched to a gene: 7. The CDR3 totals 16 residues. Germline V gene sequence: CDR1 MNHEY, CDR2 SVGAGI. CDR3 DNA: TGTGCCAGCAGTTACTCAGCCAGCGGGATACCCTACGAGCAGTACTTC. Residues: CASSYSASGIPYEQYF.

The chain uses TRBV7-9 and TRBJ1-5, with D unresolved. V shed 5 bases and J shed 6 bases, with 17 bases lying between them. Germline loops: CDR1 SEHNR, CDR2 FQNEAQ (reference sequence). The CDR3 is made up of 15 amino acids. CDR3 loop: CASSPASIGRQPQHF. CDR3 coding DNA: TGTGCCAGCAGCCCGGCTTCAATAGGTCGTCAGCCCCAGCATTTT.

This chain links TRBV30 with TRBJ1-6, with D unclear. The CDR3 contains 15 residues. V dropped 3 bases and J dropped 2 bases, with 11 bases sitting between them. CDR1 GTSNPN and CDR2 SVGIG come from the germline V gene (reference sequence). CDR3 protein: CAWRQDNTYNSPLHF. CDR3 coding DNA: TGTGCCTGGAGGCAGGATAATACCTATAATTCACCCCTCCACTTT.

There are a few counts of this clonotype. The V and J genes are TRBV6-2 or TRBV6-3 and TRBJ2-1; 10 bases are a match to TRBD2. Trimming at V came to 6 bases and at J to 2 bases, leaving 13 bases not matched to a gene. The CDR3 is 18 residues long. From germline, CDR1 is MNHEY and CDR2 SVGEGT. CDR3 coding DNA: TGTGCCAGCAGGGCCGCCGCACTAGCGGGGTCTACCTACAATGAGCAGTTCTTC. Translating it yields CASRAAALAGSTYNEQFF.

This clonotype was recorded a few times. This chain connects TRBV7-8 to TRBJ1-1; D ambiguous. Germline V gene sequence: CDR1 SGHVS, CDR2 FQNEAQ. Trimming stripped 1 base from V and 1 base from J, with 16 bases between. The CDR3 extends over 17 amino acids. CDR3 DNA: TGTGCCAGCAGCTTAGTCCGGCCACAAGTGGGGAACACTGAAGCTTTCTTT. Protein product: CASSLVRPQVGNTEAFF.

This clonotype was counted a few times. J is TRBJ2-2 and V is TRBV27, with D hard to call. CDR3 length: 13 residues. V was clipped by 4 bases and J by 4 bases, with 7 bases between them. The germline gives CDR1 MNHEY, CDR2 SMNVEV (reference sequence). The CDR3 sequence is CASSWVSTGELFF. CDR3 in DNA: TGTGCCAGCAGTTGGGTTAGCACCGGGGAGCTGTTTTTT.

This clonotype was observed a few times. This sequence joins TRBV20-1 and TRBJ1-6; D not resolved. Germline CDR1 DFQATT, CDR2 SNEGSKA (reference sequence). This CDR3 comprises 15 residues. V was shortened by 8 bases and J by 0 bases, with 14 bases between the two germline ends. CDR3 sequence: CSHRGKDSYNSPLHF. CDR3 bases: TGCAGTCACCGGGGTAAAGACTCCTATAATTCACCCCTCCACTTT.

This clonotype appeared a few times. The chain joins TRBV9 to TRBJ2-5; D is possibly TRBD1 (6 bases). Germline V gives CDR1 SGDLS, CDR2 YYNGEE. This CDR3 contains 15 residues. The V and J ends lost 3 bases and 2 bases respectively, with 14 bases between them. CDR3 coding DNA: TGTGCCAGCAGCGGAGGGGGACGGATGCAAGAGACCCAGTACTTC. This codes for CASSGGGRMQETQYF.

In its sample, this clonotype was seen a few times. This sequence joins TRBV12-3 or TRBV12-4 and TRBJ1-2, with a weak D call TRBD1 (5 bases). CDR3 length: 14 residues. The ends were cut back, 4 bases at V and 4 bases at J, with 13 bases in the middle. DNA of the CDR3: TGTGCCAGCAGTTATTCAGGGAGCACCTATGGCTACACCTTC. Protein sequence: CASSYSGSTYGYTF.

The chain links TRBV20-1 to TRBJ1-2; the match to TRBD1 covers 7 bases. Germline lookup yields CDR1 DFQATT and CDR2 SNEGSKA (reference sequence). CDR3 length equals 15 residues. V lost 2 bases to trimming and J lost 1 base; unmatched junction nucleotides: 7. CDR3 DNA: TGCAGTGCTAGATACCCGGGACAGATTAACTATGGCTACACCTTC. Protein: CSARYPGQINYGYTF.

The table lists this clonotype with a few counts. The chain uses TRBV7-9 and TRBJ2-5, with no clear D. Trimming left V 1 base short and J 4 bases short, with 7 bases between. Germline-derived CDR1 and CDR2 are SEHNR and FQNEAQ (reference sequence). There are 13 residues in the CDR3. CDR3 loop: CASSLDELETQYF. CDR3 DNA: TGTGCCAGCAGCTTAGACGAGTTAGAGACCCAGTACTTC.

This clonotype was observed a handful of times. The chain uses TRBV11-3 and TRBJ1-6, with TRBD1 as a possible D gene (6 bases). V was shortened by 5 bases and J by 10 bases, with 21 bases between the two germline ends. The CDR3 covers 16 residues. CDR1 is SGHNT, CDR2 YENEEA, per germline. The CDR3 region is CASSPGHHLSGSPLHF. CDR3 coding DNA: TGTGCCAGCAGCCCGGGACACCACCTTTCGGGGTCACCCCTCCACTTT.

The chain joins TRBV6-2 or TRBV6-3 to TRBJ2-1, with 9 nucleotides matching TRBD2. Germline CDR1 is MNHEY and CDR2 is SVGEGT. The CDR3 is 16 residues long. Trimming removed 6 bases from V and 3 bases from J; junction bases left unmatched: 9. CDR3 in amino acids: CASRGRLAENYNEQFF. In DNA, the CDR3 is TGTGCCAGCAGAGGACGACTAGCGGAGAACTACAATGAGCAGTTCTTC.

The chain has TRBV27 and TRBJ2-7; TRBD2 agrees at 7 bases. CDR3 size: 14 residues. CDR1 and CDR2 from the germline V gene are MNHEY and SMNVEV (reference sequence). V lost 8 bases, J lost 1 base, and 8 bases stayed unmatched. This CDR3 is CASGGSGFSYEQYF. The CDR3 coding sequence is TGTGCCAGCGGGGGTAGCGGGTTTTCCTACGAGCAGTACTTC.

This chain connects TRBV18 to TRBJ1-2; D ambiguous. With 0 bases removed from V and 0 bases from J, the gap between germline ends came to 8 bases. The germline V gene encodes CDR1 KGHSH and CDR2 LQKENI. The CDR3 length is 15 residues. This chain's CDR3 is CASSPPAGANYGYTF. The CDR3 nucleotides read TGTGCCAGCTCACCACCTGCTGGGGCTAACTATGGCTACACCTTC. Supplemented by reference TRBV18 and TRBJ1-2, the full variable domain reads NAGVMQNPRHLVRRRGQEARLRCSPMKGHSHVYWYRQLPEEGLKFMVYLQKENIIDESGMPKERFSAEFPKEGPSILRIQQVVRGDSAAYFCASSPPAGANYGYTFGSGTRLTVV.

This clonotype was counted ten times or more. The CDR3 loop is CASSQDRASTDTQYF. The CDR3 DNA reads as TGTGCCAGCAGCCAAGATCGAGCGTCCACAGATACGCAGTATTTT. The chain links TRBV4-2 to TRBJ2-3; D unclear. V was trimmed by 0 bases and J by 2 bases, leaving 9 bases between them. Germline CDR1 and CDR2: LGHNA and YNFKEQ. The length of the CDR3 is 15 residues.

The J gene is TRBJ2-7, the V gene TRBV5-1; the D gene is possibly TRBD2 (7 bases). V lost 0 bases and J 6 bases, leaving 16 bases between the germline ends. The CDR3 has 15 residues. Germline V gene sequence: CDR1 SGHRS, CDR2 YFSETQ. The CDR3, as DNA: TGCGCCAGCAGCTTGGACGTGGGGGGGCCGGTCGAGCAGTACTTC. It specifies CASSLDVGGPVEQYF.

The CDR3 reads CASSQGLAGVYSYEQYF. CDR3 sequence (DNA): TGTGCCAGCAGCCAGGGACTAGCGGGGGTGTACTCCTACGAGCAGTACTTC. The V call is TRBV14, the J call TRBJ2-7; 14 bases agree with TRBD2. Germline CDR1 is SGHDN and CDR2 is FVKESK. The CDR3 runs to 17 residues. Unmatched junction bases numbered 4, after V lost 3 bases and J lost 0 bases.

The rearrangement uses TRBV20-1 and TRBJ1-5, with no clear D. Germline V gene lookup returns CDR1 DFQATT and CDR2 SNEGSKA (reference sequence). V gave up 6 bases and J gave up 1 base, with 16 bases separating them. This CDR3 is 15 amino acids long. The CDR3, as DNA: TGCAGTGCACCGTCGAAGGGTGGGAGCAATCAGCCCCAGCATTTT. This sequence encodes CSAPSKGGSNQPQHF.

The chain employs TRBV15 and TRBJ2-7; weak D call: TRBD2 (6 bases). The V gene lost 4 bases and the J gene lost 3 bases, with 13 bases spanning the gap. The CDR3 spans 14 residues. CDR1 is LNHNV and CDR2 is YYDKDF in the germline V gene (reference sequence). CDR3 residues: CATSKGQGGYEQYF. CDR3 sequence (DNA): TGTGCCACCAGCAAAGGGCAGGGAGGCTACGAGCAGTACTTC. The full variable domain, in which reference TRBV15 and TRBJ2-7 provide the parts outside the CDR3, is DAMVIQNPRYQVTQFGKPVTLSCSQTLNHNVMYWYQQKSSQAPKLLFHYYDKDFNNEADTPDNFQSRRPNTSFCFLDIRSPGLGDTAMYLCATSKGQGGYEQYFGPGTRLTVT.

The J gene is TRBJ2-3, the V gene TRBV7-3; no clear D gene. The V end was cut by 5 bases, the J end by 7 bases, with 13 bases between. Germline CDR1 and CDR2: SGHTA and FQGTGA. The CDR3 runs to 13 residues. The CDR3 sequence: CASSPDGRYTQYF. The CDR3 DNA sequence: TGTGCCAGCAGCCCGGACGGGCGGTATACGCAGTATTTT.

This clonotype has a handful of counts. The chain combines TRBV4-1 with TRBJ2-7; 8 bases agree with TRBD1. The CDR3 sequence is 13 residues long. V gave up 4 bases and J gave up 3 bases; unmatched junction bases: 2. Per the germline V gene, CDR1 is MGHRA and CDR2 is YSYEKL. CDR3 in amino acids: CASSRGQDYEQYF. Written as DNA, the CDR3 is TGCGCCAGCAGCCGGGGACAGGACTACGAGCAGTACTTC.

The table lists this clonotype with a few counts. The genes are TRBV19 and TRBJ2-4; D possibly corresponds to TRBD2 (6 bases). This CDR3 contains 12 residues. Germline V gene data show CDR1 as LNHDA and CDR2 as SQIVND (reference sequence). The V and J ends lost 6 bases and 15 bases respectively, with 18 bases between them. The chain's CDR3 is CASSRTDYVWYF. The DNA of the CDR3 is TGTGCCAGTAGCCGGACGGACTACGTCTGGTACTTC.

The V gene is TRBV5-1, the J gene TRBJ2-1; the D is unclear. The CDR3 runs to 14 residues. Germline CDR1 reads SGHRS; CDR2 reads YFSETQ. V lost 2 bases, J lost 4 bases, and 10 bases lay in between. The CDR3 region is CASSFRWLYNEQFF. CDR3 in DNA: TGCGCCAGCAGCTTCCGGTGGCTTTACAATGAGCAGTTCTTC.

This clonotype has just a few counts. The chain couples TRBV4-2 to TRBJ2-3; D is possibly TRBD2 (6 bases). Trimming removed 0 bases from V and 6 bases from J, with 7 bases in between. Per germline, CDR1 LGHNA and CDR2 YNFKEQ. This CDR3 spans 13 amino acids. The CDR3 DNA is TGTGCCAGCAGCCAAGATGGGGGGGATACGCAGTATTTT. Translation: CASSQDGGDTQYF.

CDR3 sequence reads: CASSLQGANVLTF. CDR3 bases: TGTGCCAGCAGCTTACAGGGGGCCAACGTCCTGACTTTC. The V gene is TRBV13, the J gene TRBJ2-6; unclear D gene. This CDR3 region has 13 residues. Looked up from germline, CDR1 is PRHDT and CDR2 is FYEKMQ (reference sequence). V was pared by 2 bases and J by 4 bases, with 3 bases between. The complete variable domain, with remaining parts taken from reference TRBV13 and TRBJ2-6, reads AAGVIQSPRHLIKEKRETATLKCYPIPRHDTVYWYQQGPGQDPQFLISFYEKMQSDKGSIPDRFSAQQFSDYHSELNMSSLELGDSALYFCASSLQGANVLTFGAGSRLTVL.

This clonotype was detected only a few times. V and J are TRBV9 and TRBJ1-1, with 9 bases identical to TRBD1. There are 15 residues in the CDR3. Germline V gives CDR1 SGDLS, CDR2 YYNGEE. The trim removed 2 bases at V and 4 bases at J, leaving 6 bases unmatched. DNA for the CDR3: TGTGCCAGCAGCGTGCTGACAGGGGGAATCACTGAAGCTTTCTTT. It yields the protein CASSVLTGGITEAFF.

This sequence joins TRBV7-3 and TRBJ1-1; the D gene is possibly TRBD1 (5 bases). Trimming took 5 bases from V and 4 from J, leaving 11 bases between them. Germline CDR1 reads SGHTA; CDR2 reads FQGTGA. CDR3 length equals 13 residues. CDR3 in DNA: TGTGCCAGCAGCGTCCGGGGCTTCACTGAAGCTTTCTTT. Residues: CASSVRGFTEAFF.

The chain combines TRBV7-2 with TRBJ2-3; 9 bases are a match to TRBD2. J was trimmed by 5 bases and V by 2 bases; bases with no gene match: 8. Germline V CDR1 and CDR2: SGHTA, FQGNSA. This CDR3 has 16 amino acids. The CDR3 sequence is CASSLIQREVGDTQYF. DNA for the CDR3: TGTGCCAGCAGCTTAATCCAGCGGGAGGTCGGAGATACGCAGTATTTT.